One TCR beta chain is described in this entry. The antigen remains unidentified. This record belongs to a study of CD8 T cells in ankylosing spondylitis. Making the TCR beta libraries involved quantitative 5'-RACE with molecular barcodes. TCRdb itself ran the 5' RACE reads through MiXCR, one entry per CDR3 protein. The data hold a few hundred thousand distinct CDR3 sequences, with around 20% observed a single time. Notes on the study in general: Roughly eight highly homologous variants formed a TCR beta motif that appeared characteristic of ankylosing spondylitis blood. A subset of motif variants has previously been described in the synovial fluid and blood of reactive arthritis. Matched synovial fluid from ankylosing spondylitis patients was reported to be enriched for disease-linked clones.

This receptor was identified in a male donor with ankylosing spondylitis or in good health (not recorded which). Sequencing was performed on blood, either unsorted or a sorted T cell fraction (not recorded which).

In DNA form, the CDR3 reads TGTGCCAGCAGCTTTAACGGAGATACGCAGTATTTT. Amino acids: CASSFNGDTQYF. The V call is TRBV11-2, the J call TRBJ2-3; D gene unclear. The CDR3 is 12 residues long. The germline V gene has CDR1 SGHAT and CDR2 FQNNGV. Trimming took off 3 bases at V and 5 bases at J, with 6 bases between the two ends. Full variable domain (outside the CDR3, taken from reference TRBV11-2 and TRBJ2-3): EAGVAQSPRYKIIEKRQSVAFWCNPISGHATLYWYQQILGQGPKLLIQFQNNGVVDDSQLPKDRFSAERLKGVDSTLKIQPAKLEDSAVYLCASSFNGDTQYFGPGTRLTVL.